The 20 T cell receptor beta chains given below trace back to one sample, sequenced in a study of cytotoxic CD8 clonotypes in ibrutinib-treated CLL. Repertoires were generated with immunoSEQ multiplex PCR, while TCRdb's copy carries only in-frame clones and drops some. The sample includes 200,000 or so clones, approximately 70% of them seen just once. Sequenced material: PBMCs, taken after 12 months of ibrutinib treatment. These receptors came from a human donor with chronic lymphocytic leukemia.

The rearrangement links TRBV29-1 to TRBJ1-1; 9 nucleotides line up with TRBD1. V lost 7 bases to trimming and J lost 0 bases; unmatched junction nucleotides: 9. The germline V gene encodes CDR1 SQVTM and CDR2 ANQGSEA. The CDR3 totals 15 residues. The CDR3 sequence is CSADRDRVMNTEAFF. CDR3 DNA: TGCAGCGCCGACAGGGACAGGGTAATGAACACTGAAGCTTTCTTT.

This rearrangement joins TRBV2 to TRBJ2-2; no definite D call. This CDR3 is built from 13 residues. CDR1 SNHLY and CDR2 FYNNEI come from the germline V gene. Trimming took off 3 bases at V and 6 bases at J, with 8 bases between the two ends. CDR3 protein: CASSEPLSGELFF. CDR3 DNA sequence: TGTGCCAGCAGTGAGCCCCTCTCCGGGGAGCTGTTTTTT.

The chain recombines TRBV13 with TRBJ1-4; D is perhaps TRBD1 (5 bases). The CDR3 runs to 14 residues. The V and J ends lost 4 bases and 4 bases respectively, with 10 bases between them. From germline, CDR1 is PRHDT and CDR2 FYEKMQ (reference sequence). The CDR3 loop is CASSWGLFNEKLFF. CDR3 coding DNA: TGTGCCAGCAGCTGGGGACTGTTTAATGAAAAACTGTTTTTT.

The rearrangement links TRBV7-8 to TRBJ1-1; D is ambiguous. V gave up 2 bases and J gave up 1 base, with 8 bases separating them. The CDR3 is made up of 14 amino acids. Germline V gives CDR1 SGHVS, CDR2 FQNEAQ. The CDR3 protein is CASSLSYPNTEAFF. CDR3 bases: TGTGCCAGCAGCTTATCATACCCGAACACTGAAGCTTTCTTT.

This chain joins TRBV7-2 and TRBJ2-2, with 10 positions matching TRBD1. Losses at the gene ends were 4 bases for V and 2 bases for J; bases not matched to a gene: 4. Germline V gives CDR1 SGHTA, CDR2 FQGNSA. There are 16 residues in the CDR3. The CDR3 sequence is CASSSRQGANTGELFF. In nucleotides, the CDR3 is TGTGCCAGCAGCTCACGACAGGGGGCAAACACCGGGGAGCTGTTTTTT.

The rearrangement joins TRBV30 to TRBJ1-5; weak D call: TRBD1 (6 bases). CDR1 and CDR2 (germline): GTSNPN, SVGIG (reference sequence). The CDR3 runs to 13 residues. Trimming removed 2 bases at V and 7 bases at J, with 12 bases between. The CDR3 sequence: CAWSIGGGQPQHF. CDR3 sequence (DNA): TGTGCCTGGAGTATCGGGGGGGGCCAGCCCCAGCATTTT.

This chain connects TRBV7-2 to TRBJ1-1; no firm D call. Germline V gives CDR1 SGHTA, CDR2 FQGNSA. This CDR3 has 15 amino acids. Trimming stripped 3 bases from V and 3 bases from J, with 14 bases between. CDR3 residues: CASSFLGQVYTEAFF. The CDR3 bases are TGTGCCAGCAGCTTTTTAGGGCAGGTATACACTGAAGCTTTCTTT.

The chain recombines TRBV27 with TRBJ2-1; 7 nucleotides agree with TRBD1. J was trimmed by 0 bases and V by 6 bases; bases with no gene match: 5. CDR1 and CDR2 from the germline V gene are MNHEY and SMNVEV (reference sequence). This CDR3 has 15 amino acids. CDR3 sequence: CASRQQGISYNEQFF. CDR3 bases: TGTGCCAGCAGGCAACAGGGGATCTCCTACAATGAGCAGTTCTTC.

The chain couples TRBV18 to TRBJ1-2; D is unclear. The V gene lost 4 bases and the J gene lost 4 bases, with 16 bases spanning the gap. The CDR3 totals 15 residues. Germline-derived CDR1 and CDR2 are KGHSH and LQKENI. This CDR3 is CASSLNALGGYGYTF. CDR3 coding DNA: TGTGCCAGCTCACTCAACGCACTCGGCGGCTATGGCTACACCTTC.

This chain joins TRBV6-1 and TRBJ1-2; D is undetermined. The CDR3 runs 14 residues. Germline-derived CDR1 and CDR2 are MNHNS and SASEGT. The V and J ends lost 2 bases and 7 bases respectively, with 14 bases between them. The CDR3 loop reads CASSERLGRAGYTF. CDR3 bases: TGTGCCAGCAGTGAACGTCTGGGTAGGGCTGGCTACACCTTC.

The chain combines TRBV9 with TRBJ2-2; D gene unclear. The CDR3 runs 16 residues. Germline values: CDR1 SGDLS, CDR2 YYNGEE. Trimming took 0 bases from V and 3 from J, leaving 12 bases between them. The CDR3 coding sequence is TGTGCCAGCAGCGTAGGATCCAGCGCAGACACCGGGGAGCTGTTTTTT. Translating it yields CASSVGSSADTGELFF.

The rearrangement links TRBV6-6 to TRBJ2-1; possible D gene TRBD1, 6 bases. CDR1 is MNHNY, CDR2 SVGAGI, per germline (reference sequence). The CDR3 is 15 residues long. V dropped 1 base and J dropped 6 bases, with 13 bases sitting between them. The CDR3: CASSYWSAGVNEQFF. The DNA of the CDR3 is TGTGCCAGCAGTTACTGGTCGGCAGGGGTCAATGAGCAGTTCTTC.

This clone was seen once. The gene calls are TRBV4-2 and TRBJ2-1; 8 bases match TRBD2. Germline lookup yields CDR1 LGHNA and CDR2 YNFKEQ. The CDR3 has 18 amino acids. V lost 0 bases to trimming and J lost 0 bases; unmatched junction nucleotides: 7. The DNA for the CDR3 is TGTGCCAGCAGCCAAGAGTTTTGGGCGGGGGGCTCCTACAATGAGCAGTTCTTC. It translates to CASSQEFWAGGSYNEQFF.

The V gene is TRBV7-9, the J gene TRBJ1-4; D possibly corresponds to TRBD1 (5 bases). The CDR3 is made up of 15 amino acids. Germline CDR1 SEHNR, CDR2 FQNEAQ (reference sequence). Trimming stripped 4 bases from V and 4 bases from J, with 13 bases between. Here the CDR3 DNA reads TGTGCCAGCAGCTCAGGGTCCTCCATTAATGAAAAACTGTTTTTT. It codes for CASSSGSSINEKLFF.

Points on this clone: The same CDR3 can be traced to other DNA sequences in this sample. The J gene is TRBJ1-5, the V gene TRBV7-2; D gene uncertain. Trimming left V 1 base short and J 2 bases short, with 9 bases between. The CDR3 loop spans 15 amino acids. Germline assignment: CDR1 SGHTA and CDR2 FQGNSA. DNA for the CDR3: TGTGCCAGCAGCTTAGGAGGTCCCGGCAATCAGCCCCAGCATTTT. This codes for CASSLGGPGNQPQHF.

The V and J genes are TRBV6-6 and TRBJ1-2; D unresolved. V gave up 0 bases and J gave up 4 bases, with 12 bases separating them. The CDR3 spans 15 residues. Germline V gives CDR1 MNHNY, CDR2 SVGAGI (reference sequence). CDR3 DNA sequence: TGTGCCAGCAGTTACTCGAGAAATGGGATCTATGGCTACACCTTC. Translation gives CASSYSRNGIYGYTF.

The chain is built from TRBV19 and TRBJ2-5; the D gene is possibly TRBD1 (5 bases). The length of the CDR3 is 16 residues. The germline V gene encodes CDR1 LNHDA and CDR2 SQIVND (reference sequence). V was pared by 5 bases and J by 5 bases, with 21 bases between. In nucleotides, the CDR3 is TGTGCCAGTAGTCCTCTCCTAGGGGTAATAGTCGAGACCCAGTACTTC. This encodes CASSPLLGVIVETQYF.

V gene TRBV6-6 combines with J gene TRBJ1-1; tentative D call: TRBD1 (6 bases). V was clipped by 7 bases and J by 7 bases, with 16 bases between them. The CDR3 consists of 13 residues. In germline, CDR1 is MNHNY, CDR2 SVGAGI (reference sequence). CDR3 DNA: TGTGCCAGCACCTTAAGACAGGCATTTGAAGCTTTCTTT. Encoded protein: CASTLRQAFEAFF.

This chain's CDR3 is CASSQARASGYEQYF. In DNA, the CDR3 is TGCGCCAGCAGCCAAGCCCGGGCTAGCGGGTACGAGCAGTACTTC. The genes are TRBV4-3 and TRBJ2-7, with 8 nucleotides matching TRBD2. The CDR3 totals 15 residues. Germline V gene data show CDR1 as LGHNA and CDR2 as YSLEER. The V and J ends lost 1 base and 4 bases, in that order; junction bases with no gene match: 6.

The V and J genes are TRBV5-6 and TRBJ2-1; the match to TRBD2 covers 13 bases. Trimming took 2 bases from V and 5 from J; bases not matched to a gene: 1. The CDR3 runs to 15 residues. The germline gives CDR1 SGHDT, CDR2 YYEEEE. The CDR3 nucleotides are TGTGCCAGCAGCTTCGGGACTAGCGGGGACAATGAGCAGTTCTTC. Amino acid sequence: CASSFGTSGDNEQFF. Full variable domain (missing parts from reference TRBV5-6 and TRBJ2-1): DAGVTQSPTHLIKTRGQQVTLRCSPKSGHDTVSWYQQALGQGPQFIFQYYEEEERQRGNFPDRFSGHQFPNYSSELNVNALLLGDSALYLCASSFGTSGDNEQFFGPGTRLTVL.